This T cell receptor (beta chain) was sequenced for a study of technical replicates of blood from several donors (dated by TCRdb to about 2017). The CDR3 starts with the cysteine, ends with the phenylalanine, and has 14 residues. Only the CDR3 region is kept as DNA, spanning 42 bases read in frame from base 1. Trimming leaves V shorter by 5 bases and J shorter by 2 bases, with the junction holding 5 bases beyond the gene matches. The germline V gene (reference sequence) gives CDR1 as LNHDA and CDR2 as SQIVND. Library method: the immunoSEQ multiplex PCR assay. Drawn from immuneACCESS, this table holds only the in-frame rearrangements with V and J called that TCRdb kept. Clones are partly lost; checked studies trace under half to an unresolved V gene and leave the rest unexplained. The sample table shows about 12,000 clones, and about 94% are seen once. 6.5% to 7.5% of the sample is held by the ten biggest clonotypes.

As to this clone: It lacks a known antigen. The record has no base qualities; no much larger clone is one base away.

The source is a human donor in good health. Sequenced sample: PBMCs. The rearranged segments are TRBV19 and TRBJ2-7, and TRBD2 aligns with 8 junction nucleotides. The DNA is TGTGCCAGTAGTCCCGGACTAGCTGCCTACGAGCAGTACTTC. This is translated as CASSPGLAAYEQYF.